The 15 T cell receptor beta chains in this list originate from one sample, sequenced in a study of blood T cell repertoires in COVID-19. TCRdb's table, derived via immunoSEQ multiplex PCR, lists solely in-frame clones and lacks some. This sample yields around 140,000 clones, of which 80% are seen a single time; 3.5% belongs to the top ten. Sequenced input: peripheral blood. The source of these receptors is a man between 65 and 85 years old who had recovered from COVID-19.

This chain joins TRBV30 and TRBJ2-1; tentative D call: TRBD2 (6 bases). Deletions cut 2 bases from V and 4 bases from J, with 9 bases between. The CDR3 is 13 residues long. Per the germline V gene, CDR1 is GTSNPN and CDR2 is SVGIG (reference sequence). For the CDR3, the DNA is TGTGCCTGGAGTATAGGGAGGTACAATGAGCAGTTCTTC. It yields the protein CAWSIGRYNEQFF.

J is TRBJ2-7 and V is TRBV3-1 (or the pseudogene TRBV3-2), with unresolved D. The germline V and J ends were trimmed by 1 base and 5 bases, with 12 bases remaining between them. Germline CDR1 LGHDT, CDR2 YNNKEL (reference sequence). The CDR3 runs to 14 residues. CDR3 nucleotides: TGTGCCAGCAGCCAAGCTTCGACTTGCAACGAGCAGTACTTC. Its translation is CASSQASTCNEQYF.

J is TRBJ2-7 and V is TRBV15, with TRBD1 identical over 7 bases. V gave up 5 bases and J gave up 3 bases; unmatched junction bases: 7. Germline-derived CDR1 and CDR2 are LNHNV and YYDKDF (reference sequence). The length of the CDR3 is 14 residues. The CDR3 nucleotides read TGTGCCACCAGCCGACAGGGCGGCGGCTACGAGCAGTACTTC. It translates to CATSRQGGGYEQYF.

V gene TRBV27 combines with J gene TRBJ2-1, with a possible D match to TRBD1 (6 bases). The V end lost 0 bases, the J end lost 10 bases, and 13 bases lay between the germline ends. Looked up from germline, CDR1 is MNHEY and CDR2 is SMNVEV (reference sequence). This CDR3 contains 14 residues. This CDR3 reads CASSLSTSGDEQFF. As DNA, the CDR3 is TGTGCCAGCAGTTTATCGACGTCAGGGGACGAGCAGTTCTTC.

The rearrangement uses TRBV7-3 and TRBJ2-1, with D tentatively TRBD1 (6 bases). The V gene lost 0 bases and the J gene lost 12 bases, with 12 bases spanning the gap. This CDR3 is 13 amino acids long. Germline lookup yields CDR1 SGHTA and CDR2 FQGTGA. The CDR3 is CASSLTRSDRQFF. In DNA, the CDR3 is TGTGCCAGCAGCTTAACGAGATCGGACAGGCAGTTCTTC.

The rearrangement joins TRBV4-3 to TRBJ2-1; 8 positions match TRBD2. The V gene's germline CDR1 is LGHNA and CDR2 YSLEER. V trimming: 0 bases; J trimming: 8 bases; junction bases outside the gene matches: 9. CDR3 size: 16 residues. The CDR3 reads CASSQDLAGGQDEQFF. CDR3 DNA sequence: TGCGCCAGCAGCCAAGATCTGGCGGGAGGTCAAGATGAGCAGTTCTTC.

The chain has TRBV7-2 and TRBJ2-7; possible D gene TRBD1, 5 bases. Germline V gene sequence: CDR1 SGHTA, CDR2 FQGNSA. Trimming pared 1 base from V and 2 bases from J, leaving 15 bases between. The CDR3 runs to 16 residues. CDR3 DNA sequence: TGTGCCAGCAGCTTAGTTAGGCAGGGCTTCACCTACGAGCAGTACTTC. Its protein is CASSLVRQGFTYEQYF.

The chain is built from TRBV3-1 (or the pseudogene TRBV3-2) and TRBJ2-3; 9 positions match TRBD2. CDR1 and CDR2 from the germline V gene are LGHDT and YNNKEL (reference sequence). With V trimmed by 2 bases and J by 4 bases, 4 bases remained unmatched. The CDR3 extends over 15 amino acids. Here the CDR3 DNA reads TGTGCCAGCAGCCAAATAGCGGGAGACGCAGATACGCAGTATTTT. Translated: CASSQIAGDADTQYF.

This chain joins TRBV29-1 and TRBJ2-7; 10 bases agree with TRBD2. The ends lost 6 bases at V and 9 bases at J; junction bases unmatched: 11. The CDR3 has 13 amino acids. The germline CDR1 and CDR2 sequences are SQVTM and ANQGSEA. The CDR3 is CSVWTSGRPGQYF. CDR3 coding DNA: TGCAGCGTATGGACTAGCGGCCGCCCGGGGCAGTACTTC.

A single count supports this clone. J is TRBJ1-1 and V is TRBV2; tentatively, D is TRBD1 (6 bases). V lost 7 bases and J 0 bases, leaving 9 bases between the germline ends. The germline CDR1 and CDR2 sequences are SNHLY and FYNNEI. The CDR3 has 13 residues. The CDR3 protein is CASTDRLNTEAFF. The CDR3 coding sequence is TGTGCCAGCACCGACAGGCTGAACACTGAAGCTTTCTTT.

A single count supports this clone. The rearrangement uses TRBV7-9 and TRBJ2-1; D possibly corresponds to TRBD1 (6 bases). V was trimmed by 6 bases and J by 5 bases, leaving 8 bases between them. Germline assignment: CDR1 SEHNR and CDR2 FQNEAQ (reference sequence). This CDR3 is 12 amino acids long. The CDR3 DNA sequence: TGTGCCAGCAGTAGGACAGACAATGAGCAGTTCTTC. Translated: CASSRTDNEQFF.

This sequence joins TRBV6-5 and TRBJ1-5, with 10 bases matching TRBD1. Germline V gene data show CDR1 as MNHEY and CDR2 as SVGAGI. This CDR3 is 15 amino acids long. V gave up 6 bases and J gave up 5 bases; unmatched junction bases: 7. The CDR3 nucleotides are TGTGCCAGCAGGCCCGGGACAGGGGCCCATCAGCCCCAGCATTTT. Protein product: CASRPGTGAHQPQHF.

This chain connects TRBV18 to TRBJ2-7; no definite D call. This CDR3 contains 13 residues. Germline lookup yields CDR1 KGHSH and CDR2 LQKENI. The V end was cut by 0 bases, the J end by 2 bases, with 5 bases between. CDR3 sequence (DNA): TGTGCCAGCTCACCACCAGGAGCCTACGAGCAGTACTTC. Translation: CASSPPGAYEQYF.

This clone came up once. The chain is built from TRBV9 and TRBJ2-1; 8 nucleotides match TRBD2. Germline V gene sequence: CDR1 SGDLS, CDR2 YYNGEE. V shed 4 bases and J 5 bases; nucleotides not matched to a gene: 8. The CDR3 consists of 15 residues. In DNA, the CDR3 is TGTGCCAGCAGCCCCAGAGCGGGAGCGGACAATGAGCAGTTCTTC. This gives the protein CASSPRAGADNEQFF.

The V and J genes are TRBV9 and TRBJ2-1; TRBD1 might be the D (5 bases). The CDR3 is made up of 17 amino acids. Germline V gene data show CDR1 as SGDLS and CDR2 as YYNGEE. Trimming removed 2 bases from V and 7 bases from J, with 22 bases in between. This CDR3 reads CASSVQPEVQGRNEQFF. Here the CDR3 DNA reads TGTGCCAGCAGCGTCCAACCCGAGGTGCAGGGTCGTAATGAGCAGTTCTTC.